The 23 T cell receptor beta chains listed next were all sequenced from one sample in a study of T-cell memory formation after mild COVID-19. TCRdb ran MiXCR on the 5' RACE reads and lists one entry per CDR3 protein. The profile shows 100,000 to 150,000 distinct CDR3 sequences, about a sixth of them singletons. What was sequenced was PBMCs or a T cell subset sorted from them (not recorded which). Receptor source: an adult woman who had mild COVID-19 (a few samples of this study predate the infection). Cell type and time point are not known.

The rearrangement uses TRBV5-6 and TRBJ2-1; D possibly corresponds to TRBD1 (5 bases). Per the germline V gene, CDR1 is SGHDT and CDR2 is YYEEEE. V was trimmed by 6 bases and J by 2 bases, leaving 9 bases between them. The CDR3 runs 13 residues. CDR3 region: CASTLTAYNEQFF. CDR3 DNA: TGTGCCAGCACTCTGACAGCCTACAATGAGCAGTTCTTC.

V is TRBV7-2 and J is TRBJ1-2, with a weak D call TRBD1 (6 bases). Germline values: CDR1 SGHTA, CDR2 FQGNSA. Trimming took 5 bases from V and 4 from J, leaving 11 bases between them. The CDR3 runs 13 residues. The CDR3 region is CASSAGVAYGYTF. The CDR3 region has the DNA TGTGCCAGCAGCGCAGGGGTTGCCTATGGCTACACCTTC.

The V gene is TRBV5-1, the J gene TRBJ2-1; TRBD1 matches 9 bases. V was clipped by 3 bases and J by 6 bases; unmatched bases: 7. The CDR3 runs 15 residues. Per germline, CDR1 SGHRS and CDR2 YFSETQ. The CDR3: CASSSTGTGSNEQFF. CDR3 bases: TGCGCCAGCAGCTCAACCGGGACAGGGTCCAATGAGCAGTTCTTC.

The table lists this clonotype with a few counts. The chain recombines TRBV5-1 with TRBJ1-4, with 8 bases aligning to TRBD1. The V gene's germline CDR1 is SGHRS and CDR2 YFSETQ. V was clipped by 4 bases and J by 2 bases; unmatched bases: 4. The CDR3 is 15 residues long. This CDR3 is CASSPGQGTNEKLFF. CDR3 DNA sequence: TGCGCCAGCAGCCCCGGACAGGGCACTAATGAAAAACTGTTTTTT.

This clonotype was found a few times. Mismatch with germline at one junction end may stem from a read error. The chain has TRBV2 and TRBJ2-7, with a possible D match to TRBD1 (5 bases). CDR3 length equals 14 residues. CDR1 and CDR2 from the germline V gene are SNHLY and FYNNEI. CDR3 sequence (DNA): TGTGCCATCAGTCCCGACAGTTTCTCCTACGAGCAGTACTTC. Its translation: CAISPDSFSYEQYF.

The chain combines TRBV19 with TRBJ2-7; 12 nucleotides line up with TRBD1. From germline, CDR1 is LNHDA and CDR2 SQIVND (reference sequence). This CDR3 has 15 residues. V shed 9 bases and J 4 bases; nucleotides not matched to a gene: 10. The CDR3 DNA reads TGTGCCAGCCAAACGGGGACAGGGGGCGTTTACGAGCAGTACTTC. It encodes CASQTGTGGVYEQYF.

A few counts support this clonotype. The chain carries TRBV20-1 and TRBJ2-1, with 8 bases lining up with TRBD1. The CDR3 is 13 amino acids. Germline values: CDR1 DFQATT, CDR2 SNEGSKA (reference sequence). V gave up 6 bases and J gave up 5 bases; unmatched junction bases: 6. The CDR3 DNA reads as TGCAGTGCCAGGGACAGGACTAACAATGAGCAGTTCTTC. Its translation: CSARDRTNNEQFF.

This clonotype was recorded many times. This chain links TRBV5-1 with TRBJ2-5; D unresolved. V was trimmed by 3 bases and J by 4 bases, leaving 10 bases between them. From germline, CDR1 is SGHRS and CDR2 YFSETQ. The CDR3 sequence is 13 residues long. CDR3 sequence: CASSWVFRETQYF. CDR3 sequence (DNA): TGCGCCAGCAGCTGGGTTTTCAGAGAGACCCAGTACTTC.

This chain's CDR3 is CASSLEPQGRNTEAFF. The CDR3, as DNA: TGCGCCAGCAGCTTGGAACCCCAGGGGAGGAACACTGAAGCTTTCTTT. The chain couples TRBV5-1 to TRBJ1-1; a weak D match, TRBD1 (6 bases). Per germline, CDR1 SGHRS and CDR2 YFSETQ. Trimming removed 0 bases from V and 1 base from J, with 13 bases in between. This CDR3 is built from 16 residues.

This clonotype turned up a few times. V gene TRBV9 combines with J gene TRBJ2-5; TRBD2 matches 12 bases. This CDR3 is built from 17 residues. Germline V CDR1 and CDR2: SGDLS, YYNGEE. The ends lost 0 bases at V and 1 base at J; junction bases unmatched: 4. CDR3 in DNA: TGTGCCAGCAGCGTAGGGGCTAGCGGGGGGGCCCAAGAGACCCAGTACTTC. It yields the protein CASSVGASGGAQETQYF.

The chain carries TRBV28 and TRBJ2-1; 12 nucleotides match TRBD2. The CDR3 sequence is 14 residues long. Unmatched junction bases numbered 12, after V lost 6 bases and J lost 15 bases. Germline V gene lookup returns CDR1 MDHEN and CDR2 SYDVKM. CDR3 loop: CASSPLTSGGFGFF. The CDR3 DNA follows: TGTGCCAGCAGCCCCCTGACTAGCGGGGGCTTCGGGTTCTTC.

The chain is built from TRBV19 and TRBJ2-2; TRBD2 agrees at 8 bases. Germline V gene data show CDR1 as LNHDA and CDR2 as SQIVND (reference sequence). The CDR3 spans 14 residues. After removal of 7 bases from V and 3 bases from J, the junction contained 4 bases not matched to a gene. The CDR3 sequence: CASKSAGDTGELFF. The CDR3 coding sequence is TGTGCCAGTAAGTCAGCGGGGGACACCGGGGAGCTGTTTTTT.

CDR3 DNA: TGTGCCAGCAGTTACGATGCCAATGAGCAGTTCTTC. It specifies CASSYDANEQFF. The genes are TRBV6-5 and TRBJ2-1; D is unresolved. Per germline, CDR1 MNHEY and CDR2 SVGAGI. The CDR3 covers 12 residues. V lost 2 bases and J lost 6, with 5 bases in between.

In its sample, this clonotype was seen a few times. V gene TRBV11-2 combines with J gene TRBJ2-3; TRBD1 or TRBD2 may be the D gene (5 bases each). The CDR3 totals 15 residues. The germline gives CDR1 SGHAT, CDR2 FQNNGV. The germline V and J ends were trimmed by 3 bases and 5 bases, with 15 bases remaining between them. The CDR3 protein is CASSFGRMGEDTQYF. The CDR3 DNA sequence: TGTGCCAGCAGCTTCGGGCGGATGGGGGAAGATACGCAGTATTTT.

On this clonotype itself: Just one base apart from a much larger clone, this may be a read error. The genes are TRBV9 and TRBJ1-6; 7 bases align to TRBD1. This CDR3 has 15 residues. J lost 7 bases, V lost 4 bases, and 8 bases had no gene match. The germline gives CDR1 SGDLS, CDR2 YYNGEE. The CDR3 here is CASSPQTGLNSPLHF. The CDR3, as DNA: TGTGCCAGCAGCCCCCAGACAGGGTTGAATTCACCCCTCCACTTT.

The rearrangement links TRBV20-1 to TRBJ2-5; 15 bases match TRBD2. The V segment lost 6 bases and the J segment 5 bases; nucleotides outside the gene matches: 10. The CDR3 has 16 amino acids. CDR1 and CDR2 from the germline V gene are DFQATT and SNEGSKA (reference sequence). This chain's CDR3 is CSAIGLAGGLWETQYF. CDR3 DNA: TGCAGTGCAATCGGACTAGCGGGGGGGCTTTGGGAGACCCAGTACTTC.

This clonotype has just a few counts. The chain recombines TRBV5-1 with TRBJ2-3, with a possible D match to TRBD1 (5 bases). The germline V gene has CDR1 SGHRS and CDR2 YFSETQ. V lost 4 bases and J lost 2, with 11 bases in between. There are 14 residues in the CDR3. Here the CDR3 DNA reads TGCGCCAGCAGCGTTCAGGGCAACACAGATACGCAGTATTTT. Its protein product is CASSVQGNTDTQYF.

The chain carries TRBV7-2 and TRBJ1-2, with D unresolved. Germline assignment: CDR1 SGHTA and CDR2 FQGNSA. Trimming removed 3 bases from V and 2 bases from J, with 10 bases in between. This CDR3 has 14 residues. This CDR3 is CASSLGRLNYGYTF. In DNA, the CDR3 is TGTGCCAGCAGCTTGGGCAGACTGAACTATGGCTACACCTTC.

This chain joins TRBV12-3 or TRBV12-4 and TRBJ1-5, with 7 positions matching TRBD1. The CDR3 loop spans 14 amino acids. V was pared by 8 bases and J by 6 bases, with 10 bases of the junction left unmatched. CDR3 in DNA: TGTGCCAGCCGCACGACAGGGCTCGGTCAGCCCCAGCATTTT. This encodes CASRTTGLGQPQHF.

This clonotype has only a few counts. The CDR3 nucleotides read TGTGCCAGTAGTATCGGGACCGGTGGGGCCAACGTCCTGACTTTC. It encodes CASSIGTGGANVLTF. V and J are TRBV19 and TRBJ2-6; the D gene could be TRBD1 or TRBD2 (5 bases each). Trimming left V 3 bases short and J 3 bases short, with 9 bases between. The CDR3 has 15 residues. Germline V CDR1 and CDR2: LNHDA, SQIVND (reference sequence).

This clonotype appeared a few times. J is TRBJ1-6 and V is TRBV10-3, with D uncertain. CDR3 length equals 13 residues. V lost 4 bases, J lost 13 bases, and 14 bases lay in between. Per the germline V gene, CDR1 is ENHRY and CDR2 is SYGVKD. CDR3 residues: CAISANPGNPLHF. CDR3 nucleotide sequence: TGTGCCATCAGTGCCAATCCGGGAAATCCCCTCCACTTT.

This clonotype appeared a few times. This chain joins TRBV5-6 and TRBJ2-1; the D is unclear. The V gene's germline CDR1 is SGHDT and CDR2 YYEEEE. Trimming removed 0 bases at V and 7 bases at J, with 14 bases between. This CDR3 is built from 15 residues. CDR3 loop: CASSLGVRPPNEQFF. In DNA, the CDR3 is TGTGCCAGCAGCTTGGGGGTTAGACCCCCAAATGAGCAGTTCTTC.

The chain links TRBV6-5 to TRBJ1-2; no firm D call. The germline V and J ends were trimmed by 4 bases and 5 bases, with 11 bases remaining between them. Germline V gives CDR1 MNHEY, CDR2 SVGAGI. The CDR3 loop spans 13 amino acids. CDR3 sequence (DNA): TGTGCCAGCAGTTCGCGTTTGGGGTATGGCTACACCTTC. Encoded protein: CASSSRLGYGYTF.